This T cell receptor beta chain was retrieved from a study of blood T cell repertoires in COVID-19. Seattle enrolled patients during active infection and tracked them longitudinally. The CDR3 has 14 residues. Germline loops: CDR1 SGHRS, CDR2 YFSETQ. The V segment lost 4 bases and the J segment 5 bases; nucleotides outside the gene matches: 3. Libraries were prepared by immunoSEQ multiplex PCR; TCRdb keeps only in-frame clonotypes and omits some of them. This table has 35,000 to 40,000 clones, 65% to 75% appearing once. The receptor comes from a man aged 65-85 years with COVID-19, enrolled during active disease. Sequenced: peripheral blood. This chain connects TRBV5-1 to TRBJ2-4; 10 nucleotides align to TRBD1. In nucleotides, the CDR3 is TGCGCCAGCAGCACCGGGACAGGGGAAAACATTCAGTACTTC. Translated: CASSTGTGENIQYF.